This T cell receptor beta chain appears in the sequencing data of a study of shared clonotypes between healthy human individuals. Of note for this clone: Its antigen is not known.

Terminally differentiated effector memory CD45RA+ cells were excluded by CCR7 positive selection of CD45RO-negative cells. The protocol was immunoSEQ multiplex PCR, while the TCRdb copy is restricted to in-frame clones and leaves out a portion. In the table there are 2 million to 2.5 million clones, about 92% of which are singletons. CDR1 and CDR2 from the germline V gene are SEHNR and FQNEAQ (reference sequence). V gave up 4 bases and J gave up 9 bases; unmatched junction bases: 5. The CDR3 length is 13 residues. Overall study results and limits: Naive CD4 clonotypes overlapped across a few donors at roughly 5%.

The clonotype comes from a man aged 18-30 years in good health. Some clones in this sample may be carry-over from other donors' samples. Sequencing was done on a sample of naive CD8+ T cells from PBMCs. J is TRBJ2-1 and V is TRBV7-9; 8 nucleotides line up with TRBD2. CDR3 nucleotide sequence: TGTGCCAGCAGCTCAGCGGGAGAGGCTGAGCAGTTCTTC. This sequence encodes CASSSAGEAEQFF.